What follows are 21 T cell receptor beta chains derived from one specimen sequenced in a study of OX40 agonist ivuxolimab in advanced cancers. Method: immunoSEQ multiplex PCR; TCRdb's copy keeps in-frame clones and lacks some. The sample yields around 80,000 clones, 85% seen once. The specimen comprised CD4+ or CD8+ T cells sorted from blood, sampled in a trial of the OX40 agonist ivuxolimab. The receptors derive from an adult with an advanced solid tumor such as melanoma, head and neck, liver or kidney cancer.

A note on this clone: This clone may be a read error of a much larger clone one base away. The chain links TRBV5-6 to TRBJ1-5, with a tentative D call TRBD1 (5 bases). Looked up from germline, CDR1 is SGHDT and CDR2 is YYEEEE. The CDR3 is 14 amino acids. The V end lost 8 bases, the J end lost 4 bases, and 16 bases lay between the germline ends. CDR3 sequence: CASLSWGENQPQHF. As DNA, the CDR3 is TGTGCCAGTCTTTCCTGGGGCGAGAATCAGCCCCAGCATTTT.

V is TRBV5-1 and J is TRBJ2-4; 9 bases agree with TRBD1. The CDR3 contains 19 residues. With V trimmed by 5 bases and J by 2 bases, 17 bases remained unmatched. CDR1 and CDR2 (germline): SGHRS, YFSETQ. The CDR3 sequence is CASRYRDRASPLTKNIQYF. CDR3 nucleotide sequence: TGCGCCAGCAGGTACCGGGACAGGGCGTCCCCCCTGACCAAAAACATTCAGTACTTC.

The CDR3 sequence is CARSLASWYRGKRQPQHF. For the CDR3, the DNA is TGTGCCAGAAGCTTGGCCAGTTGGTACAGGGGGAAACGGCAGCCCCAGCATTTT. The V and J genes are TRBV5-3 and TRBJ1-5; 8 bases match TRBD1. TRBV5-3 is recorded as an ORF, its role being uncertain. J was trimmed by 7 bases and V by 0 bases; bases with no gene match: 15. This CDR3 is built from 18 residues.

The chain carries TRBV30 and TRBJ1-4; D gene unclear. The ends were cut back, 0 bases at V and 4 bases at J, with 9 bases in the middle. Germline CDR1 reads GTSNPN; CDR2 reads SVGIG (reference sequence). CDR3 length: 14 amino acids. CDR3 bases: TGTGCCTGGAGTGTTGGGCACCTTAATGAAAAACTGTTTTTT. As protein: CAWSVGHLNEKLFF.

With respect to this clone: Other DNA sequences in the same sample also yield this CDR3. The chain recombines TRBV9 with TRBJ2-3; D remains ambiguous. V lost 0 bases and J 5 bases, leaving 4 bases between the germline ends. CDR1 and CDR2 (germline): SGDLS, YYNGEE. This CDR3 is built from 12 residues. The CDR3 loop is CASSVEGDTQYF. In nucleotides, the CDR3 is TGTGCCAGCAGCGTAGAGGGAGATACGCAGTATTTT.

The V gene is TRBV30, the J gene TRBJ2-7, with TRBD2 identical over 10 bases. V dropped 4 bases and J dropped 1; count of bases not matched to a gene: 1. Germline CDR1 GTSNPN, CDR2 SVGIG (reference sequence). The CDR3 spans 13 residues. The CDR3 DNA follows: TGTGCCTGGACTAGCGGGAGTTCCTACGAGCAGTACTTC. Residues: CAWTSGSSYEQYF.

J is TRBJ2-3 and V is TRBV2; 8 nucleotides align to TRBD2. V was pared by 3 bases and J by 5 bases, with 13 bases of the junction left unmatched. In germline, CDR1 is SNHLY, CDR2 FYNNEI. This CDR3 is 17 amino acids long. The CDR3 here is CASSEVESGRGGDTQYF. The CDR3 coding sequence is TGTGCCAGCAGTGAGGTGGAGAGCGGGAGAGGTGGAGATACGCAGTATTTT.

The V gene is TRBV9, the J gene TRBJ1-1; no clear D gene. Germline CDR1 and CDR2: SGDLS and YYNGEE. The V end lost 3 bases, the J end lost 5 bases, and 14 bases lay between the germline ends. This CDR3 is built from 14 residues. CDR3 nucleotides: TGTGCCAGCAGCGGCGCCTCCCGGACTACTGAAGCTTTCTTT. Protein product: CASSGASRTTEAFF.

This clone has just one count. The chain is built from TRBV13 and TRBJ2-4, with D maybe TRBD1 (5 bases). Germline CDR1 is PRHDT and CDR2 is FYEKMQ (reference sequence). With 8 bases removed from V and 2 bases from J, the gap between germline ends came to 25 bases. CDR3 length: 18 residues. CDR3 coding DNA: TGTGCCAGCGCCCAAAGGGGCCGAGGTTTCGACTCCAAAAACATTCAGTACTTC. This encodes CASAQRGRGFDSKNIQYF. The complete variable domain, with remaining parts taken from reference TRBV13 and TRBJ2-4, reads AAGVIQSPRHLIKEKRETATLKCYPIPRHDTVYWYQQGPGQDPQFLISFYEKMQSDKGSIPDRFSAQQFSDYHSELNMSSLELGDSALYFCASAQRGRGFDSKNIQYFGAGTRLSVL.

The J gene is TRBJ1-6, the V gene TRBV7-9; D is possibly TRBD1 (5 bases). V was clipped by 1 base and J by 0 bases, with 7 bases between them. Germline V gene lookup returns CDR1 SEHNR and CDR2 FQNEAQ (reference sequence). The CDR3 spans 16 residues. CDR3 in amino acids: CASSLGQSSYNSPLHF. CDR3 bases: TGTGCCAGCAGCTTAGGACAGAGCTCCTATAATTCACCCCTCCACTTT.

This chain joins TRBV28 and TRBJ2-6, with D tentatively TRBD2 (6 bases). The CDR3 consists of 17 residues. In germline, CDR1 is MDHEN, CDR2 SYDVKM. Between the trimmed V and J ends, which lost 8 bases and 0 bases, there was a span of 17 bases. CDR3 loop: CASGGRSRISGANVLTF. Written as DNA, the CDR3 is TGTGCCAGCGGGGGGAGGTCCAGAATCTCTGGGGCCAACGTCCTGACTTTC.

This rearrangement joins TRBV20-1 to TRBJ1-1, with D unresolved. CDR3 size: 10 residues. The germline V gene encodes CDR1 DFQATT and CDR2 SNEGSKA (reference sequence). Deletions cut 0 bases from V and 14 bases from J, with 10 bases between. The CDR3 here is CSARDEESFF. DNA of the CDR3: TGCAGTGCTAGAGATGAGGAGAGCTTCTTT.

The rearrangement uses TRBV30 and TRBJ2-7; tentatively, D is TRBD1 (7 bases). V was cut by 8 bases and J by 0 bases, with 11 bases left in between. CDR1 is GTSNPN and CDR2 is SVGIG in the germline V gene (reference sequence). This CDR3 comprises 12 residues. CDR3 residues: CAGGTVSYEQYF. CDR3 DNA sequence: TGTGCCGGCGGGACAGTCTCCTACGAGCAGTACTTC.

The V call is TRBV5-6, the J call TRBJ2-5; D is ambiguous. The germline V and J ends were trimmed by 2 bases and 5 bases, with 7 bases remaining between them. Per germline, CDR1 SGHDT and CDR2 YYEEEE. The CDR3 loop spans 12 amino acids. The CDR3, as DNA: TGTGCCAGCAGCTTACAGCTGGAGACCCAGTACTTC. Protein: CASSLQLETQYF. Together with reference TRBV5-6 and TRBJ2-5, the CDR3 gives the full variable domain: DAGVTQSPTHLIKTRGQQVTLRCSPKSGHDTVSWYQQALGQGPQFIFQYYEEEERQRGNFPDRFSGHQFPNYSSELNVNALLLGDSALYLCASSLQLETQYFGPGTRLLVL.

About this clone: This specimen includes other DNA sequences encoding the same CDR3. J is TRBJ2-5 and V is TRBV9; possible D gene TRBD2, 7 bases. Trimming cost V 0 bases and J 2 bases, with 11 bases left between them. In germline, CDR1 is SGDLS, CDR2 YYNGEE. The CDR3 is 15 residues long. The CDR3 DNA reads as TGTGCCAGCAGCGTAGCGGGGGGCCCTCAAGAGACCCAGTACTTC. Translation gives CASSVAGGPQETQYF.

The chain is built from TRBV19 and TRBJ2-3, with D perhaps matching TRBD2 (6 bases). The CDR3 has 15 residues. Trimming pared 5 bases from V and 6 bases from J, leaving 18 bases between. Germline V lookup: CDR1 LNHDA, CDR2 SQIVND (reference sequence). The CDR3 protein is CASSLGGGFEDTQYF. CDR3 DNA sequence: TGTGCCAGTAGTTTGGGTGGAGGGTTTGAGGATACGCAGTATTTT.

The V and J genes are TRBV7-3 and TRBJ2-6, with 10 bases identical to TRBD1. The length of the CDR3 is 16 residues. Germline CDR1 is SGHTA and CDR2 is FQGTGA. V trimming: 5 bases; J trimming: 2 bases; junction bases outside the gene matches: 3. The CDR3 DNA reads as TGTGCCAGCAGCGCCGGACAGGGGGCTGGGGCCAACGTCCTGACTTTC. Amino acids: CASSAGQGAGANVLTF. Full variable domain (remainder filled in from reference TRBV7-3 and TRBJ2-6): GAGVSQTPSNKVTEKGKYVELRCDPISGHTALYWYRQSLGQGPEFLIYFQGTGAADDSGLPNDRFFAVRPEGSVSTLKIQRTERGDSAVYLCASSAGQGAGANVLTFGAGSRLTVL.

This sequence joins TRBV6-5 and TRBJ1-1; D gene ambiguous. V shed 4 bases and J shed 1 base, with 13 bases lying between them. CDR3 length: 15 amino acids. Germline V gives CDR1 MNHEY, CDR2 SVGAGI. The CDR3 reads CASSSSSAGNTEAFF. In DNA form, the CDR3 reads TGTGCCAGCAGTTCCTCCTCGGCCGGGAACACTGAAGCTTTCTTT.

This chain connects TRBV6-1 to TRBJ1-1, with D tentatively TRBD1 (6 bases). Per the germline V gene, CDR1 is MNHNS and CDR2 is SASEGT. V lost 5 bases and J 4 bases, leaving 17 bases between the germline ends. This CDR3 comprises 15 residues. The chain's CDR3 is CASSLQGLEITEAFF. Written as DNA, the CDR3 is TGTGCCAGCAGTTTACAGGGACTCGAGATCACTGAAGCTTTCTTT.

This clone has a single count. This rearrangement joins TRBV28 to TRBJ2-5, with a weak D call TRBD1 (6 bases). Trimming left V 7 bases short and J 5 bases short, with 17 bases between. The germline gives CDR1 MDHEN, CDR2 SYDVKM. The CDR3 is 14 amino acids. The CDR3, as DNA: TGTGCCAGCAACCCCCCACAGGGTCGGGAGACCCAGTACTTC. Translation: CASNPPQGRETQYF.

V and J are TRBV7-7 and TRBJ2-7; D not resolved. Germline V lookup: CDR1 SSHAT, CDR2 FNYEAQ (reference sequence). The germline V and J ends were trimmed by 1 base and 1 base, with 5 bases remaining between them. CDR3 length: 13 amino acids. The DNA for the CDR3 is TGTGCCAGCAGCTTAGGGGAATCCTACGAGCAGTACTTC. Its protein is CASSLGESYEQYF.